A single sample is the source of the 14 T cell receptor beta chains below, sequenced in a study of regulatory T cells in long-lasting Graves disease. Time point defined: persistent/refractory GD, antithyroid drugs over 5 years with positive TRAb. PBMC-derived RNA was used for the TCR library. CDR3-region Arm-PCR and iRepertoire HTBI primers produced the TCR beta libraries. TCRdb independently ran MiXCR on the multiplex PCR reads; one entry per CDR3 protein. The sample holds roughly 360,000 distinct CDR3 sequences, approximately 23% seen once. The sequences come from peripheral blood mononuclear cells (PBMCs), collected when the disease was refractory, from a patient treated with antithyroid drugs. These TCRs come from a middle-aged woman with Graves disease.

The chain links TRBV27 to TRBJ2-7, with 9 bases fitting TRBD2. Trimming removed 7 bases from V and 3 bases from J; junction bases left unmatched: 10. Germline V gene lookup returns CDR1 MNHEY and CDR2 SMNVEV (reference sequence). The CDR3 is made up of 15 amino acids. CDR3 region: CASTYSGSPLYEQYF. CDR3 nucleotides: TGTGCCAGCACCTATAGCGGGAGTCCCCTCTACGAGCAGTACTTC.

The rearrangement joins TRBV5-1 to TRBJ1-3; TRBD1 is a possible D gene (5 bases). Looked up from germline, CDR1 is SGHRS and CDR2 is YFSETQ. There are 17 residues in the CDR3. Trimming cost V 3 bases and J 0 bases, with 16 bases left between them. The DNA for the CDR3 is TGCGCCAGCAGCTCTCAAGGGACGGGACTCTCTGGAAACACCATATATTTT. As protein: CASSSQGTGLSGNTIYF.

This clonotype was counted a few times. This rearrangement joins TRBV3-1 to TRBJ1-1; 9 nucleotides match TRBD1. The germline gives CDR1 LGHDT, CDR2 YNNKEL (reference sequence). There are 18 residues in the CDR3. The junction had 14 bases not matched to a gene; V was cut back by 3 bases and J by 3 bases. The CDR3 bases are TGTGCCAGCAGCCACAGCCAAAGAGGGACAGGGAGAGACACTGAAGCTTTCTTT. Protein sequence: CASSHSQRGTGRDTEAFF.

This clonotype was seen a handful of times. The chain couples TRBV20-1 to TRBJ1-5, with 8 bases aligning to TRBD1. Germline-derived CDR1 and CDR2 are DFQATT and SNEGSKA (reference sequence). This CDR3 is 14 amino acids long. Trimming took 5 bases from V and 3 from J; bases not matched to a gene: 6. CDR3: CSAGPGQDNQPQHF. The CDR3 DNA follows: TGCAGTGCTGGCCCGGGACAGGACAATCAGCCCCAGCATTTT.

Ten or more counts support this clonotype. The rearrangement uses TRBV11-2 and TRBJ2-5; possibly TRBD1 or TRBD2 for D (5 bases each). V lost 1 base to trimming and J lost 2 bases, with 17 bases between them. Germline V gene data show CDR1 as SGHAT and CDR2 as FQNNGV. The CDR3 spans 17 residues. CDR3 DNA: TGTGCCAGCAGCTTAGTTGAGGGGACGGATTTTCAAGAGACCCAGTACTTC. Translated, it gives CASSLVEGTDFQETQYF.

There are many counts of this clonotype. The J gene is TRBJ1-2, the V gene TRBV28, with a possible D match to TRBD1 (6 bases). This CDR3 is built from 16 residues. Between the trimmed V and J ends, which lost 5 bases and 2 bases, there was a span of 18 bases. CDR1 and CDR2 (germline): MDHEN, SYDVKM. The CDR3 nucleotides read TGTGCCAGCAGTCTCAAATGGGGGGCAGGAAACTATGGCTACACCTTC. Protein: CASSLKWGAGNYGYTF.

This rearrangement joins TRBV5-4 to TRBJ2-5; D call uncertain. Germline-derived CDR1 and CDR2 are SGHNT and YYREEE (reference sequence). CDR3 size: 14 residues. Between the trimmed V and J ends, which lost 0 bases and 0 bases, there was a span of 6 bases. The CDR3 DNA reads as TGTGCCAGCAGCTTGGTGCCGGACCAAGAGACCCAGTACTTC. It yields the protein CASSLVPDQETQYF. The whole variable domain, remainder taken from reference TRBV5-4 and TRBJ2-5, is ETGVTQSPTHLIKTRGQQVTLRCSSQSGHNTVSWYQQALGQGPQFIFQYYREEENGRGNFPPRFSGLQFPNYSSELNVNALELDDSALYLCASSLVPDQETQYFGPGTRLLVL.

This clonotype was recorded at least ten times. The chain links TRBV27 to TRBJ2-2; D not resolved. V was clipped by 2 bases and J by 6 bases, with 10 bases between them. The CDR3 has 14 residues. Germline CDR1 reads MNHEY; CDR2 reads SMNVEV (reference sequence). The CDR3: CASSLGDRAGELFF. The CDR3 nucleotides are TGTGCCAGCAGTTTAGGAGATCGGGCCGGGGAGCTGTTTTTT.

As for this clonotype: A much larger clone sits a single nucleotide away, making a read error possible. The chain recombines TRBV7-9 with TRBJ1-4, with 9 bases lining up with TRBD1. After removal of 1 base from V and 6 bases from J, the junction contained 0 bases not matched to a gene. The CDR3 covers 14 residues. Per germline, CDR1 SEHNR and CDR2 FQNEAQ (reference sequence). The CDR3 region has the DNA TGTGCCAGCAGCTTAGGGACAGGGGATGAAAAACTGTTTTTT. It codes for CASSLGTGDEKLFF.

This clonotype was picked up many times. The rearrangement links TRBV12-3 or TRBV12-4 to TRBJ2-5; 9 bases map to TRBD1. The CDR3 is made up of 13 amino acids. After removal of 6 bases from V and 6 bases from J, the junction contained 5 bases not matched to a gene. The chain's CDR3 is CASRGTGWKTQYF. The CDR3 DNA reads as TGTGCCAGCAGGGGGACAGGGTGGAAGACCCAGTACTTC.

The rearrangement links TRBV7-9 to TRBJ2-5, with unresolved D. The CDR3 is 14 amino acids. V lost 4 bases to trimming and J lost 6 bases, with 15 bases between them. Germline V gene lookup returns CDR1 SEHNR and CDR2 FQNEAQ (reference sequence). CDR3 sequence: CASSSARARKTQYF. DNA for the CDR3: TGTGCCAGCAGCTCCGCGCGCGCGCGGAAGACCCAGTACTTC. Combining the CDR3 with reference TRBV7-9 and TRBJ2-5 gives the whole variable domain DTGVSQNPRHKITKRGQNVTFRCDPISEHNRLYWYRQTLGQGPEFLTYFQNEAQLEKSRLLSDRFSAERPKGSFSTLEIQRTEQGDSAMYLCASSSARARKTQYFGPGTRLLVL.

In its sample, this clonotype was seen many times. The chain employs TRBV28 and TRBJ2-7, with D possibly matching TRBD2 (6 bases). CDR1 and CDR2 from the germline V gene are MDHEN and SYDVKM. This CDR3 spans 14 amino acids. V dropped 6 bases and J dropped 5 bases, with 17 bases sitting between them. The CDR3 DNA reads as TGTGCCAGCAGCCCTCAGGGCGGAGGGAACGAGCAGTACTTC. Its protein product is CASSPQGGGNEQYF.

The genes are TRBV3-1 and TRBJ1-5; D not resolved. This CDR3 contains 15 residues. V lost 0 bases and J lost 6, with 12 bases in between. In germline, CDR1 is LGHDT, CDR2 YNNKEL (reference sequence). Written as DNA, the CDR3 is TGTGCCAGCAGCCAAGATTTGACCCGAGGTCAGCCCCAGCATTTT. This encodes CASSQDLTRGQPQHF.

The table lists this clonotype with many counts. The chain recombines TRBV6-1 with TRBJ1-4; D might be TRBD1 (5 bases). Trimming took off 6 bases at V and 6 bases at J, with 17 bases between the two ends. The CDR3 extends over 15 amino acids. Germline V gene data show CDR1 as MNHNS and CDR2 as SASEGT. This CDR3 reads CASSERAQVYEKLFF. The CDR3 DNA is TGTGCCAGCAGCGAGAGGGCACAGGTGTATGAAAAACTGTTTTTT.